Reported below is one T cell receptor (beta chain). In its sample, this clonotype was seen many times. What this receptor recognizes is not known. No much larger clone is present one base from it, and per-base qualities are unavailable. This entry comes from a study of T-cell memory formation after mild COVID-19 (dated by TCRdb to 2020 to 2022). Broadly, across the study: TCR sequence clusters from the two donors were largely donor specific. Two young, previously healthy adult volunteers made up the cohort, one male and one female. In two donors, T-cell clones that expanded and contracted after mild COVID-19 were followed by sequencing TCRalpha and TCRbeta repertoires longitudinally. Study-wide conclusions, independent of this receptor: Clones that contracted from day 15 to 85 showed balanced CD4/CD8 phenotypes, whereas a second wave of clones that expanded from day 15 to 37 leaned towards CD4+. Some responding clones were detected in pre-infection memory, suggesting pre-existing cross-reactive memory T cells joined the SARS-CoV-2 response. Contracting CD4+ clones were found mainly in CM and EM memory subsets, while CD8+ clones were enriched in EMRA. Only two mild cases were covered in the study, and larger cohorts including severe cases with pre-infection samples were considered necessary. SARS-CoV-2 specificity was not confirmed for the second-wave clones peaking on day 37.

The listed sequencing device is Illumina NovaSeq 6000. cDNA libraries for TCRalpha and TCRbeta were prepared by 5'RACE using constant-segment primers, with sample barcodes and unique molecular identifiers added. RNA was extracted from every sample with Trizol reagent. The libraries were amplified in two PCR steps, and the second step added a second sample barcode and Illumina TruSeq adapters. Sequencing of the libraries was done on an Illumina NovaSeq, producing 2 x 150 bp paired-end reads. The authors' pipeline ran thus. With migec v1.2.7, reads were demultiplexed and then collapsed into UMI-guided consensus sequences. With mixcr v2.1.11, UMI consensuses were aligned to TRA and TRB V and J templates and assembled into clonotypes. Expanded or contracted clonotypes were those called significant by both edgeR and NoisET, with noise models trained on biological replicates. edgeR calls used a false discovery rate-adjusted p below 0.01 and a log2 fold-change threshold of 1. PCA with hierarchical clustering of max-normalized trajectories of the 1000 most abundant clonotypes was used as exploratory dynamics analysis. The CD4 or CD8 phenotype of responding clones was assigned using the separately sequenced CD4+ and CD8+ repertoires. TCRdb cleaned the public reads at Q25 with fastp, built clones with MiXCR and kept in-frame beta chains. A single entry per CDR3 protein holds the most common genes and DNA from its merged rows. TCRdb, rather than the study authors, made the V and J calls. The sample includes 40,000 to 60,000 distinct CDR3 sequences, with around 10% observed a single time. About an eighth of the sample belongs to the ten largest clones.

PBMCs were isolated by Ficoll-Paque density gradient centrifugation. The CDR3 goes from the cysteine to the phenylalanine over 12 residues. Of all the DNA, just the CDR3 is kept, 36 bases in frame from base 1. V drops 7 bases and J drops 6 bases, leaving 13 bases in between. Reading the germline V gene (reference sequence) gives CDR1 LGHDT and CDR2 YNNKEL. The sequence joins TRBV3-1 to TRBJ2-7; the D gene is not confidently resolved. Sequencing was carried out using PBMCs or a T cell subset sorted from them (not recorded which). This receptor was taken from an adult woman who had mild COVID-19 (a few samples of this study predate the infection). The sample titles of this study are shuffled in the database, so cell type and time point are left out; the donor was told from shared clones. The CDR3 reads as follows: CASNIKGGEQYF. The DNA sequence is TGTGCCAGCAATATTAAGGGTGGCGAGCAGTACTTC.